A single sample gave rise to the 18 T cell receptor beta chains below, sequenced in a study of blood T cell repertoires in COVID-19. Some clones are missing from TCRdb's copy, which holds only in-frame ones; the method was immunoSEQ multiplex PCR. The data show some 150,000 clones, 82% seen once. The sequencing sample was made of peripheral blood. Source of these receptors: a woman in her 70s with acute or convalescent COVID-19.

The chain combines TRBV21-1 with TRBJ2-4; the table assigns TRBD1, which was not confirmed against the DNA. TRBV21-1 is a pseudogene segment. CDR3 length: 13 amino acids. For the CDR3, the DNA is TGTGCCAGCAGCCACAGGGGATCAAACATTCAGTACTTC. Amino acids: CASSHRGSNIQYF.

This clone was recorded once. This rearrangement joins TRBV20-1 to TRBJ2-7; 7 bases map to TRBD1. CDR1 is DFQATT, CDR2 SNEGSKA, per germline (reference sequence). The CDR3 totals 13 residues. Trimming at V came to 3 bases and at J to 1 base, leaving 3 bases not matched to a gene. The CDR3 sequence: CSASWTGSYEQYF. DNA of the CDR3: TGCAGTGCTAGTTGGACAGGATCCTACGAGCAGTACTTC.

The chain links TRBV10-3 to TRBJ2-3, with D possibly being TRBD1 (6 bases). The V and J ends lost 6 bases and 0 bases respectively, with 16 bases between them. The CDR3 length is 16 residues. Germline assignment: CDR1 ENHRY and CDR2 SYGVKD. Here the CDR3 DNA reads TGTGCCATCAGGGGTCCCGAACAGGGTAGCACAGATACGCAGTATTTT. Encoded protein: CAIRGPEQGSTDTQYF.

This sequence joins TRBV5-1 and TRBJ2-7; 7 nucleotides align to TRBD2. Germline CDR1 and CDR2: SGHRS and YFSETQ. V dropped 2 bases and J dropped 1; count of bases not matched to a gene: 3. The CDR3 has 14 amino acids. The CDR3: CASSFSAGSYEQYF. DNA of the CDR3: TGCGCCAGCAGCTTTTCAGCGGGGTCCTACGAGCAGTACTTC. The full variable domain, its missing parts supplied by reference TRBV5-1 and TRBJ2-7, is KAGVTQTPRYLIKTRGQQVTLSCSPISGHRSVSWYQQTPGQGLQFLFEYFSETQRNKGNFPGRFSGRQFSNSRSEMNVSTLELGDSALYLCASSFSAGSYEQYFGPGTRLTVT.

The chain has TRBV18 and TRBJ2-5; weak D call: TRBD1 (7 bases). This CDR3 has 13 amino acids. CDR1 KGHSH and CDR2 LQKENI come from the germline V gene. Trimming removed 4 bases from V and 4 bases from J, with 10 bases in between. CDR3 residues: CASSRQGGETQYF. The CDR3 DNA reads as TGTGCCAGCTCACGACAGGGAGGAGAGACCCAGTACTTC.

This chain uses TRBV28 with TRBJ2-7; 11 bases map to TRBD2. The CDR3 runs 16 residues. Trimming at V came to 7 bases and at J to 3 bases, leaving 11 bases not matched to a gene. Germline lookup yields CDR1 MDHEN and CDR2 SYDVKM. CDR3 amino acids: CASTGSTSGIIYEQYF. In DNA, the CDR3 is TGTGCCAGCACGGGCTCGACTAGCGGGATTATCTACGAGCAGTACTTC.

This rearrangement joins TRBV5-1 to TRBJ1-2; D might be TRBD1 (5 bases). The CDR3 has 13 amino acids. Per the germline V gene, CDR1 is SGHRS and CDR2 is YFSETQ. V lost 0 bases and J lost 3, with 6 bases in between. CDR3 bases: TGCGCCAGCAGCTTGGCCAGGGACTATGGCTACACCTTC. Encoded protein: CASSLARDYGYTF.

The chain carries TRBV5-5 and TRBJ2-2, with TRBD2 matching 7 bases. The CDR3 loop spans 16 amino acids. Per the germline V gene, CDR1 is SGHKS and CDR2 is YYEKEE (reference sequence). The junction had 12 bases not matched to a gene; V was cut back by 4 bases and J by 6 bases. The CDR3 sequence: CASSPASLGLAGELFF. For the CDR3, the DNA is TGTGCCAGCAGCCCAGCCAGCCTAGGACTAGCCGGGGAGCTGTTTTTT.

J is TRBJ1-4 and V is TRBV28; no reliable D call. Germline loops: CDR1 MDHEN, CDR2 SYDVKM. The CDR3 extends over 13 amino acids. The ends were cut back, 6 bases at V and 5 bases at J, with 10 bases in the middle. The CDR3 protein is CASRFSPNEKLFF. The DNA of the CDR3 is TGTGCCAGCAGGTTTTCTCCGAATGAAAAACTGTTTTTT.

V is TRBV5-6 and J is TRBJ2-3; 13 positions match TRBD2. Germline trimming cut 3 bases from V and 5 bases from J; bases unmatched to any gene: 6. This CDR3 spans 16 amino acids. Germline V CDR1 and CDR2: SGHDT, YYEEEE. Here the CDR3 reads CASSYRTSGRGDTQYF. The CDR3 DNA is TGTGCCAGCAGCTACCGGACTAGCGGGAGAGGAGATACGCAGTATTTT.

V and J are TRBV19 and TRBJ1-1; TRBD1 might be the D (6 bases). The CDR3 extends over 13 amino acids. Germline values: CDR1 LNHDA, CDR2 SQIVND (reference sequence). Deletions cut 6 bases from V and 1 base from J, with 9 bases between. CDR3 in amino acids: CASSQTGNTEAFF. The CDR3 DNA reads TGTGCCAGTAGCCAGACAGGGAACACTGAAGCTTTCTTT.

The CDR3 is CASRGGTGVSQPQHF. DNA for the CDR3: TGTGCCAGCAGGGGGGGGACAGGGGTCAGTCAGCCCCAGCATTTT. The chain joins TRBV28 to TRBJ1-5, with 10 bases lining up with TRBD1. The CDR3 length is 15 residues. Germline V gene sequence: CDR1 MDHEN, CDR2 SYDVKM. The V gene end was trimmed by 6 bases and the J gene end by 6 bases; junction bases not matched to a gene: 8.

This clone was seen only once. V is TRBV18 and J is TRBJ2-5, with D perhaps matching TRBD1 (5 bases). The germline CDR1 and CDR2 sequences are KGHSH and LQKENI. V lost 3 bases and J 3 bases, leaving 14 bases between the germline ends. This CDR3 is 15 amino acids long. The CDR3 sequence is CASSPAQGREETQYF. CDR3 nucleotide sequence: TGTGCCAGCTCACCCGCGCAGGGCCGTGAAGAGACCCAGTACTTC.

The genes are TRBV7-2 and TRBJ2-1, with 11 positions matching TRBD1. In germline, CDR1 is SGHTA, CDR2 FQGNSA. Trimming took 5 bases from V and 4 from J; bases not matched to a gene: 4. The CDR3 sequence is 15 residues long. CDR3 coding DNA: TGTGCCAGCAGCAGGGACAGGGGGGAGTACAATGAGCAGTTCTTC. It is translated as CASSRDRGEYNEQFF.

V usage is TRBV5-8 and J usage is TRBJ1-1; D may be TRBD1 (5 bases). This CDR3 comprises 15 residues. Trimming removed 3 bases from V and 3 bases from J, with 15 bases in between. Germline CDR1 SGHTS, CDR2 YDEGEE. The CDR3 loop is CASSSWKGSYTEAFF. CDR3 bases: TGTGCCAGCAGCTCCTGGAAGGGGTCCTACACTGAAGCTTTCTTT.

This clone turned up a few times. The J gene is TRBJ1-6, the V gene TRBV5-4; TRBD1 is a possible D gene (6 bases). This CDR3 spans 14 amino acids. Germline V gives CDR1 SGHNT, CDR2 YYREEE (reference sequence). The V end was cut by 7 bases, the J end by 8 bases, with 16 bases between. The CDR3 nucleotides read TGTGCCAGCGCACTACAGGGATTGGATTCACCCCTCCACTTT. Protein: CASALQGLDSPLHF.

This chain uses TRBV12-3 or TRBV12-4 with TRBJ2-3, with TRBD2 matching over 7 bases. V lost 11 bases and J lost 6; bases outside the gene matches: 11. This CDR3 is built from 13 residues. The CDR3: CADSISGRDTQYF. Here the CDR3 DNA reads TGTGCCGACTCCATTAGCGGGCGGGATACGCAGTATTTT.

The CDR3, as DNA: TGTGCCAGCAGTTTACAGTCCGCCTACGAGCAGTACTTC. This gives the protein CASSLQSAYEQYF. This rearrangement joins TRBV28 to TRBJ2-7, with D hard to call. Per the germline V gene, CDR1 is MDHEN and CDR2 is SYDVKM. Trimming stripped 2 bases from V and 2 bases from J, with 7 bases between. CDR3 length: 13 residues.